Sequencing of this T cell receptor (beta chain) was carried out in a study of cytomegalovirus exposure and HLA in healthy donors. This CDR3 is built from 13 residues. V shed 3 bases, J shed 6 bases, and the junction held 5 bases outside the gene matches. The V gene's germline CDR1 is SQVTM and CDR2 ANQGSEA. 13 Jbeta primers and 60 Vbeta primers were used for the PCR. Clones were sequenced by immunoSEQ multiplex PCR, and TCRdb holds only the in-frame ones, with some missing. The sample has fewer than 150,000 clones, roughly 75% seen once. Material: PBMCs. This chain uses TRBV29-1 with TRBJ2-7; 10 nucleotides match TRBD1. This TCR was sampled from a man aged 35-49 years in good health and CMV-seropositive. The CDR3 loop reads CSVETGTGAEQYF. The CDR3 DNA reads TGCAGCGTTGAGACCGGGACAGGGGCCGAGCAGTACTTC.